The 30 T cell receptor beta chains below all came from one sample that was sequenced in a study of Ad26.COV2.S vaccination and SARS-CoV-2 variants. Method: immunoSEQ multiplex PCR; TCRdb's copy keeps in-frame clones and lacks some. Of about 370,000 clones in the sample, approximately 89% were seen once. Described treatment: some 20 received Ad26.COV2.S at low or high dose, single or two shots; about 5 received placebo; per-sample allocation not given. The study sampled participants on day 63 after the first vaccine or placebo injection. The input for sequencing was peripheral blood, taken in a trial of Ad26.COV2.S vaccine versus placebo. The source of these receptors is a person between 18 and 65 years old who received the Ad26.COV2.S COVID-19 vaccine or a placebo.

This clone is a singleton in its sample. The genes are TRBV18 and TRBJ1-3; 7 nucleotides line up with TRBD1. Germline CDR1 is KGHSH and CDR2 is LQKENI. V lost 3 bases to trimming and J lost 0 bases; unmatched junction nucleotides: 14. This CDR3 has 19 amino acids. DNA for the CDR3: TGTGCCAGCTCACCGCGGAGACAGGGAAAATCAAGCTCTGGAAACACCATATATTTT. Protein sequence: CASSPRRQGKSSSGNTIYF.

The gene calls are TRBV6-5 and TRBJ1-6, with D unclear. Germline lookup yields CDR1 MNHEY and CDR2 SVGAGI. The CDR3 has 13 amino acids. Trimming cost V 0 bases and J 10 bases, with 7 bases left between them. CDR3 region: CASSYSADSPLHF. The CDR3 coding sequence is TGTGCCAGCAGTTACTCTGCAGACTCACCCCTCCACTTT.

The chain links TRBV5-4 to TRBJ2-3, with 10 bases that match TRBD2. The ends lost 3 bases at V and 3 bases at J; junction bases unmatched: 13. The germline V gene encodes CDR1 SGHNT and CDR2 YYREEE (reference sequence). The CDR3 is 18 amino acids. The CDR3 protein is CASSYNLAGGPATDTQYF. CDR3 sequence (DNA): TGTGCCAGCAGCTACAACTTAGCGGGAGGCCCCGCGACAGATACGCAGTATTTT.

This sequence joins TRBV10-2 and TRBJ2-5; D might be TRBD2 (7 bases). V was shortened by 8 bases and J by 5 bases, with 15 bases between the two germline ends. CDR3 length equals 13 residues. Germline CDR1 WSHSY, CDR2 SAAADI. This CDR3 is CASSEGGRETQYF. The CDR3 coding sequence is TGCGCCAGCTCCGAGGGGGGGCGGGAGACCCAGTACTTC.

The CDR3 DNA follows: TGCGCCAGCAGCCAACTAGCGGGAGCCTACAATGAGCAGTTCTTC. Protein sequence: CASSQLAGAYNEQFF. The chain is built from TRBV4-1 and TRBJ2-1; 10 nucleotides line up with TRBD2. The CDR3 is 15 residues long. Germline V gene sequence: CDR1 MGHRA, CDR2 YSYEKL. V was clipped by 2 bases and J by 2 bases; unmatched bases: 0.

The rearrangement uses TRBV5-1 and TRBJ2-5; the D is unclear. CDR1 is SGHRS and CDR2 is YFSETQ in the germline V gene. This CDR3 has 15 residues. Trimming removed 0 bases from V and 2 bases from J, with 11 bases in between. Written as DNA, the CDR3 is TGCGCCAGCAGCTTGGATCGTGGTCAGCAAGAGACCCAGTACTTC. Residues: CASSLDRGQQETQYF.

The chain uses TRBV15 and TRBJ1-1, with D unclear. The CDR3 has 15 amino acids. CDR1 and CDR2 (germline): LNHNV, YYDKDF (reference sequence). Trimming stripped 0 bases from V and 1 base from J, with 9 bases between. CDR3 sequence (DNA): TGTGCCACCAGCAGAGATCCGGGTGGGAACACTGAAGCTTTCTTT. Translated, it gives CATSRDPGGNTEAFF.

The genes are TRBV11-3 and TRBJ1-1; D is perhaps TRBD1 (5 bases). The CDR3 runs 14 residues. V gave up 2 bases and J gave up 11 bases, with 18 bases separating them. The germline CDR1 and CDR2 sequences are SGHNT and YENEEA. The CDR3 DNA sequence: TGTGCCAGCAGCTTAATTGATCAGGGAGGTGGCGCTTTCTTT. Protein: CASSLIDQGGGAFF.

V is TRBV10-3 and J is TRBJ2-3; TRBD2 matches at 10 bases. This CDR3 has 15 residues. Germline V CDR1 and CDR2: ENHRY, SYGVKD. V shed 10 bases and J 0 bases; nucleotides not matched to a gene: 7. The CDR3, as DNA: TGTGCCACCGTCCCGACTAGCGGGAGCACAGATACGCAGTATTTT. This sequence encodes CATVPTSGSTDTQYF.

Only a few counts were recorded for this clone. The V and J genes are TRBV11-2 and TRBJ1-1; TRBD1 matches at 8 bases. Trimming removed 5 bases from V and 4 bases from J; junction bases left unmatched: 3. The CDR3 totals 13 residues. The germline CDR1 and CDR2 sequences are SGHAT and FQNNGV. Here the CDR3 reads CASSLTGGTEAFF. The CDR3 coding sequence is TGTGCCAGCAGCCTTACAGGGGGCACTGAAGCTTTCTTT.

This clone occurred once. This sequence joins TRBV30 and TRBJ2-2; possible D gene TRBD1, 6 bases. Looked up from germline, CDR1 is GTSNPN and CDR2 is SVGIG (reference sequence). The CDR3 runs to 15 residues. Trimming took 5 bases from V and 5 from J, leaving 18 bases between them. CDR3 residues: CAWGRGARDTGELFF. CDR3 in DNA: TGTGCCTGGGGCAGGGGCGCACGAGATACCGGGGAGCTGTTTTTT.

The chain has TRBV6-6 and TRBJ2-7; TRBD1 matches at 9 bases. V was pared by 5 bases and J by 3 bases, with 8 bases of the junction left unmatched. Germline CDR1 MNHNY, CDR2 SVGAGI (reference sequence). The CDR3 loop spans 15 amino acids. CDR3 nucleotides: TGTGCCAGCAGTAAAAGGGACAGGGAGATCTACGAGCAGTACTTC. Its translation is CASSKRDREIYEQYF.

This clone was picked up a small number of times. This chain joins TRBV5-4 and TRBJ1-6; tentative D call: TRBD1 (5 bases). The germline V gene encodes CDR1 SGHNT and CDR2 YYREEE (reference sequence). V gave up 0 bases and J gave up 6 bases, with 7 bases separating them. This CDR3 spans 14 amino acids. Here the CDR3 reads CASSLDRSNSPLHF. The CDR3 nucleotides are TGTGCCAGCAGCTTGGACAGGTCTAATTCACCCCTCCACTTT.

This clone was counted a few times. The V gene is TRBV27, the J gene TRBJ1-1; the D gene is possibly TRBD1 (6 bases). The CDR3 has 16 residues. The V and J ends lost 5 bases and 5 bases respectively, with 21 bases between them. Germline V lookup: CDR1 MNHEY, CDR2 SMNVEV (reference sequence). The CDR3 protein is CASSLERGGRGTEAFF. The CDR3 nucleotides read TGTGCCAGCAGTCTTGAGAGAGGGGGGAGGGGGACTGAAGCTTTCTTT.

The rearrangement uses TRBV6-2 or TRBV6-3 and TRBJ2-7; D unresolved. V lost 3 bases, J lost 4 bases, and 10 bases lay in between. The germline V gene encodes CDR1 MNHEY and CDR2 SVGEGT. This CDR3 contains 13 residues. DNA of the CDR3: TGTGCCAGCAGTTATGTGTCTCCTTACGAGCAGTACTTC. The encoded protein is CASSYVSPYEQYF.

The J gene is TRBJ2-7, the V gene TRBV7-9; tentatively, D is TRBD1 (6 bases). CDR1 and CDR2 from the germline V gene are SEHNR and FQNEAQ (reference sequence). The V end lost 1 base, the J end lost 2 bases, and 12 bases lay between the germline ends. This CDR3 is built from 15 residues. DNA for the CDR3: TGTGCCAGCAGCTTAGAAGGGACACGAACCTACGAGCAGTACTTC. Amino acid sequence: CASSLEGTRTYEQYF.

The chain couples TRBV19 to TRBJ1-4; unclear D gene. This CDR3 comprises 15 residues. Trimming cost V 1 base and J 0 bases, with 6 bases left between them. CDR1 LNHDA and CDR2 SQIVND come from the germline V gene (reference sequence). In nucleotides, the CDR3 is TGTGCCAGTAGTATAGGGGGATCAACTAATGAAAAACTGTTTTTT. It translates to CASSIGGSTNEKLFF.

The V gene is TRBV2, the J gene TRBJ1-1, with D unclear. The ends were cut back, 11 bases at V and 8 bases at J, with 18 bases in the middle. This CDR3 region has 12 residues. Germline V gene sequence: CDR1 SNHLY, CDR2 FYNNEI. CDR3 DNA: TGTGCCTCCTCGGAGCCTCTGATCGAAGCTTTCTTT. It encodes CASSEPLIEAFF. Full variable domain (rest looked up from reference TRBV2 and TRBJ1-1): EPEVTQTPSHQVTQMGQEVILRCVPISNHLYFYWYRQILGQKVEFLVSFYNNEISEKSEIFDDQFSVERPDGSNFTLKIRSTKLEDSAMYFCASSEPLIEAFFGQGTRLTVV.

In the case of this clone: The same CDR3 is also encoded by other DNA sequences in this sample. The CDR3 is CASRGQGSNQPQHF. For the CDR3, the DNA is TGTGCCAGCAGGGGACAGGGAAGCAATCAGCCCCAGCATTTT. The J gene is TRBJ1-5, the V gene TRBV6-5, with 9 bases aligning to TRBD1. V shed 6 bases and J 1 base; nucleotides not matched to a gene: 1. The CDR3 contains 14 residues. CDR1 is MNHEY and CDR2 is SVGAGI in the germline V gene.

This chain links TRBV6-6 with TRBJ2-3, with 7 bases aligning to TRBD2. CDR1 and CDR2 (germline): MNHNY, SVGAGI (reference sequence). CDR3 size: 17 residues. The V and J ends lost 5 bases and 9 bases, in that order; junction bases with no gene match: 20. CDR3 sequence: CASSPPEGGGGRRTQYF. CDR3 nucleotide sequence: TGTGCCAGCAGTCCCCCAGAAGGCGGGGGAGGACGTAGGACGCAGTATTTT.

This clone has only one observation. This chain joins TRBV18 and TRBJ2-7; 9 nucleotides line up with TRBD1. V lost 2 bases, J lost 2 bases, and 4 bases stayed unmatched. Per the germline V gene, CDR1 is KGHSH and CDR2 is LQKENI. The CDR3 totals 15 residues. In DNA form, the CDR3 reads TGTGCCAGCTCACCAAGGGGACAGGGTACCTACGAGCAGTACTTC. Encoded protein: CASSPRGQGTYEQYF.

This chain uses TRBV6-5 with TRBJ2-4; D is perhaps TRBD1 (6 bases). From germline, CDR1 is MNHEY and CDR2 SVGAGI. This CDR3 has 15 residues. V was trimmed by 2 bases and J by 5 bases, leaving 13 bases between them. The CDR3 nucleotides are TGTGCCAGCAGTTACGGGGCCAGGGGCCAAAACATTCAGTACTTC. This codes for CASSYGARGQNIQYF.

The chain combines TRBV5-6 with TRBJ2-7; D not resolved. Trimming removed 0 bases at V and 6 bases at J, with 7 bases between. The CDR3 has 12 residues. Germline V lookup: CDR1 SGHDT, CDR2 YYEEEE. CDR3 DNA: TGTGCCAGCAGCTTGGGGGTTGGCGAGCAGTACTTC. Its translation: CASSLGVGEQYF.

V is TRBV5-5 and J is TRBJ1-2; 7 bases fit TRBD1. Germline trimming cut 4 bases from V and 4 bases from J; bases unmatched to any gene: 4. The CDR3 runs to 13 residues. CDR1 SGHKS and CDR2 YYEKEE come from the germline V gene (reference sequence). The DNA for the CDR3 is TGTGCCAGCAGCCCGCAGGGGGTCTATGGCTACACCTTC. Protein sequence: CASSPQGVYGYTF.

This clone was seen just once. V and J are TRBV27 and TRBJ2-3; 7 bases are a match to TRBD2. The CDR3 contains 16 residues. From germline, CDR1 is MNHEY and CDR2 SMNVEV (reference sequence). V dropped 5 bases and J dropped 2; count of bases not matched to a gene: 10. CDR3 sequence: CASSILGTTSTDTQYF. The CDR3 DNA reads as TGTGCCAGCAGTATTCTCGGGACTACTTCCACAGATACGCAGTATTTT.

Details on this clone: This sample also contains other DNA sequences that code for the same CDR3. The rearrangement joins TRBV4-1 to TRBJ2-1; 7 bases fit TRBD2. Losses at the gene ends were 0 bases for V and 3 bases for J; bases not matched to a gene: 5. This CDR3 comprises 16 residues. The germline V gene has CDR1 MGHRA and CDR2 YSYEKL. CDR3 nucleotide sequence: TGCGCCAGCAGCCAAGAAGGGCTAGCGGTCTACAATGAGCAGTTCTTC. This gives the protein CASSQEGLAVYNEQFF.

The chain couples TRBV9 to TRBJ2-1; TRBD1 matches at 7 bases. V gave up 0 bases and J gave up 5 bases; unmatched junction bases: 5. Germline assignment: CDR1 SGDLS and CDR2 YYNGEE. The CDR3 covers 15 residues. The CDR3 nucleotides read TGTGCCAGCAGCGTAGAGGGGGCCTGGAACAATGAGCAGTTCTTC. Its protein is CASSVEGAWNNEQFF.

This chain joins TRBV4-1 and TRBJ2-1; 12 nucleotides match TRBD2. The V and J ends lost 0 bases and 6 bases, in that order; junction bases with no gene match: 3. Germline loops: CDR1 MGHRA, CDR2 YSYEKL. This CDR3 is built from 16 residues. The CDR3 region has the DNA TGCGCCAGCAGCCAAGAGCGACTAGCGGGAGTCAATGAGCAGTTCTTC. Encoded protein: CASSQERLAGVNEQFF.

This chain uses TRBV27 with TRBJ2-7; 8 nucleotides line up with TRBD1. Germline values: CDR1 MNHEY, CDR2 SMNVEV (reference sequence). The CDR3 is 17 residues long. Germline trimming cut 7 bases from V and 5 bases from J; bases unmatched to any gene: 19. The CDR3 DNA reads TGTGCCAGCACTCTAACCCCGCCGACAGGGGCAAGGAACGAGCAGTACTTC. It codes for CASTLTPPTGARNEQYF.

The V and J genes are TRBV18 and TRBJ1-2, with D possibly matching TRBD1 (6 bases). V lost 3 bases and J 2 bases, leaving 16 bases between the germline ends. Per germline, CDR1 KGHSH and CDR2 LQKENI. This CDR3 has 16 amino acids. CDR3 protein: CASSPRTDAFNYGYTF. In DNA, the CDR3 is TGTGCCAGCTCACCGAGGACAGATGCCTTCAACTATGGCTACACCTTC.